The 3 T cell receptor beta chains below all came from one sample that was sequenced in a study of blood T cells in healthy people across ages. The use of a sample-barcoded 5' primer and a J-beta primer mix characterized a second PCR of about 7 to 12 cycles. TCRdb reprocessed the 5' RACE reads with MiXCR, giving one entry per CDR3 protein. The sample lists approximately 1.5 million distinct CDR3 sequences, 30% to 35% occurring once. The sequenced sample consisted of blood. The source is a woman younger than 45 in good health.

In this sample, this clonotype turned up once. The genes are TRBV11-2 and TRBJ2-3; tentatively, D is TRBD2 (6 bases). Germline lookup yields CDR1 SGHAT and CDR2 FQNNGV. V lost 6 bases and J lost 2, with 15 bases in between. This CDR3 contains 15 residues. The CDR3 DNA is TGTGCCAGCAGACCTCGGGGAGGCATCACAGATACGCAGTATTTT. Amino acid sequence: CASRPRGGITDTQYF.

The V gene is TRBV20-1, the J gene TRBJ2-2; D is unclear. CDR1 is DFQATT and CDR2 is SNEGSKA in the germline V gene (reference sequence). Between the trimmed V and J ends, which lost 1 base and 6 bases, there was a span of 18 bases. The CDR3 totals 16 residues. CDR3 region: CSARGPRSDWPGELFF. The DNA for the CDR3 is TGCAGTGCTAGAGGTCCTAGAAGCGATTGGCCCGGGGAGCTGTTTTTT.

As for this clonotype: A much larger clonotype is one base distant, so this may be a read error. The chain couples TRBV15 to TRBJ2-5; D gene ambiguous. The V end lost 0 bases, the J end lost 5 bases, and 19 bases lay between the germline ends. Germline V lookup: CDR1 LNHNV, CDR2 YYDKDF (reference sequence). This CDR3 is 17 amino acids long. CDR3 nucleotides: TGTGCCACCAGCAGAGACCTGACGCGACTGGGTTGGGAGACCCAGTACTTC. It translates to CATSRDLTRLGWETQYF.